The source of this T cell receptor beta chain is a study of T cell responses to AZD1222 COVID-19 vaccine. Concerning this clone itself: Its specificity is unknown.

Whole-study results and caveats: Unmutated variant regions are reportedly the target of nearly half of TCRs that are spike-specific. After two AZD1222 doses, spike-specific TCR breadth and depth rose versus day 0.

Clones were read by immunoSEQ multiplex PCR, and TCRdb kept only the in-frame ones, dropping some. Among about 150,000 clones, around 93% were seen once, and the ten largest hold about 2.5%. Germline V lookup: CDR1 SGHRS, CDR2 YFSETQ. The ends were cut back, 4 bases at V and 6 bases at J, with 16 bases in the middle. The CDR3 contains 14 residues. The chain has TRBV5-1 and TRBJ1-1; D is perhaps TRBD1 (6 bases). The sequencing used peripheral blood, collected on day 0 of AZD1222 vaccination. The receptor was isolated from an adult in good health. The chain's CDR3 is CASSDETRGAEAFF. DNA of the CDR3: TGCGCCAGCAGCGACGAAACCAGGGGCGCTGAAGCTTTCTTT.